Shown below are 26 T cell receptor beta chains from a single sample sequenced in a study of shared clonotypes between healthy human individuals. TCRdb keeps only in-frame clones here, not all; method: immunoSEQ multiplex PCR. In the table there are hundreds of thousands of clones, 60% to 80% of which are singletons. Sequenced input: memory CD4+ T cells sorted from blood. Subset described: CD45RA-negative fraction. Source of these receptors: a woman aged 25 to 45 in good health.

The CDR3: CASSPRDFGDTQYF. The CDR3 nucleotides are TGTGCCAGCAGCCCCCGGGACTTTGGAGATACGCAGTATTTT. The rearrangement links TRBV14 to TRBJ2-3, with D possibly being TRBD2 (6 bases). The V gene's germline CDR1 is SGHDN and CDR2 FVKESK. The CDR3 is 14 amino acids. The germline V and J ends were trimmed by 4 bases and 5 bases, with 13 bases remaining between them.

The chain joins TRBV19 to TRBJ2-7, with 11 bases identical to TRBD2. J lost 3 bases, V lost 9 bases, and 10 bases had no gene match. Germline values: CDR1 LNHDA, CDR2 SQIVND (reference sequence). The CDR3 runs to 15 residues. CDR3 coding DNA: TGTGCCAGCACCTCGACTAGCGGGACTTTCTACGAGCAGTACTTC. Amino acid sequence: CASTSTSGTFYEQYF.

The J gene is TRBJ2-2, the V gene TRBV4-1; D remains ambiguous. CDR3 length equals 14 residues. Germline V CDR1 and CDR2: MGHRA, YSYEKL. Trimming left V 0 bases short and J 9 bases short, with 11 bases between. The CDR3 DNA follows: TGCGCCAGCAGCCAAGATGACCGCGGCCGGGAGCTGTTTTTT. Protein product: CASSQDDRGRELFF.

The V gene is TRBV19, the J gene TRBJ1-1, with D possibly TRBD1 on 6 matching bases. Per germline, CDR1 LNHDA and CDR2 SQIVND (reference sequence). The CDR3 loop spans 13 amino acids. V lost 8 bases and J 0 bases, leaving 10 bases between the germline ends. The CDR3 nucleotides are TGTGCCAGTGGAACAGGGCTGAACACTGAAGCTTTCTTT. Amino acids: CASGTGLNTEAFF.

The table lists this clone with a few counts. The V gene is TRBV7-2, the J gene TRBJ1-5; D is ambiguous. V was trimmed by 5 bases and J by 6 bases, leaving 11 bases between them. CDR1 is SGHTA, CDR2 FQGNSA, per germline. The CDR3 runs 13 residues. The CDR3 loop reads CASSPYTGQPQHF. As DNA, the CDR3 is TGTGCCAGCAGCCCCTACACGGGTCAGCCCCAGCATTTT.

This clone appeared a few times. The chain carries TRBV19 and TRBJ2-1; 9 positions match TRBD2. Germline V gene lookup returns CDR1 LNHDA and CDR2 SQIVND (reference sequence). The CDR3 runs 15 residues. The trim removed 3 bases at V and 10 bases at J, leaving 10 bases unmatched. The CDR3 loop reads CASSIGGSGSREQFF. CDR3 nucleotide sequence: TGTGCCAGTAGTATCGGAGGTAGCGGGAGTCGGGAGCAGTTCTTC.

The CDR3 protein is CTSSRRERGQETQYF. As DNA, the CDR3 is TGCACCAGCAGCCGCCGCGAGCGGGGCCAAGAGACCCAGTACTTC. This chain links TRBV1 with TRBJ2-5; TRBD2 is the table's D call, not checked against the DNA. TRBV1 is a recognized pseudogene. The CDR3 runs 15 residues.

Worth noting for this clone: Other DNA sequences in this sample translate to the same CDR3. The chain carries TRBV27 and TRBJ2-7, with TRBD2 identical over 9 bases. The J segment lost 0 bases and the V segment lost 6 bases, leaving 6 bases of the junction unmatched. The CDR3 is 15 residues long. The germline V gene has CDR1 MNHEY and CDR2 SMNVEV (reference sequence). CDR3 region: CASRTLAGDSYEQYF. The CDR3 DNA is TGTGCCAGCAGAACATTAGCGGGGGACTCCTACGAGCAGTACTTC.

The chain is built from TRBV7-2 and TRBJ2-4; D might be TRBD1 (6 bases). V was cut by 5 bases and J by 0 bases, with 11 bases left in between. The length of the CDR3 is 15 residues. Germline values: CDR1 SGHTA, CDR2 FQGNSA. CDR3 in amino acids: CASSQGTLAKNIQYF. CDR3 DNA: TGTGCCAGCAGCCAGGGGACGTTAGCCAAAAACATTCAGTACTTC.

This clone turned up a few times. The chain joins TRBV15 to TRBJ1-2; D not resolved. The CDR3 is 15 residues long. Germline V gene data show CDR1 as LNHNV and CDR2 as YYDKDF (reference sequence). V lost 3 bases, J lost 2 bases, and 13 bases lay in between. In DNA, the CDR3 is TGTGCCACCAGCAGGCCCGCGCTCGGCAACTATGGCTACACCTTC. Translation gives CATSRPALGNYGYTF.

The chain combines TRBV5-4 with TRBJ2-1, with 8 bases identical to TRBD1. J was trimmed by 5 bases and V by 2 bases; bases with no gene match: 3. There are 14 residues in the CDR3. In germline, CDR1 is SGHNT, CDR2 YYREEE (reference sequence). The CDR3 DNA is TGTGCCAGCAGCTTACAGGGGGACCACAATGAGCAGTTCTTC. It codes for CASSLQGDHNEQFF.

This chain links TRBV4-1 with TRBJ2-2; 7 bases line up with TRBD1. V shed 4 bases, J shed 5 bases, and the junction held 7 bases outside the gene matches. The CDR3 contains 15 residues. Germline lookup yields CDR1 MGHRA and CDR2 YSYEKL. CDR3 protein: CASSPGTGVTGELFF. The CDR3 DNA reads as TGCGCCAGCAGCCCGGGTACAGGGGTGACCGGGGAGCTGTTTTTT.

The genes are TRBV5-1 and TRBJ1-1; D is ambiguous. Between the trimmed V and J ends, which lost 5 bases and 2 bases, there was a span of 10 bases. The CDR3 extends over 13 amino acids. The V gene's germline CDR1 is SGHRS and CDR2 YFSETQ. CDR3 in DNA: TGCGCCAGCAGGAGGGTAGGCAACACTGAAGCTTTCTTT. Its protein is CASRRVGNTEAFF.

In DNA form, the CDR3 reads TGTGCCAGCAGACTAGCGGGAAGGAACAATGAGCAGTTCTTC. Translated, it gives CASRLAGRNNEQFF. This chain joins TRBV2 and TRBJ2-1; 10 bases map to TRBD2. Germline lookup yields CDR1 SNHLY and CDR2 FYNNEI. Trimming took 6 bases from V and 5 from J; bases not matched to a gene: 4. The CDR3 spans 14 residues.

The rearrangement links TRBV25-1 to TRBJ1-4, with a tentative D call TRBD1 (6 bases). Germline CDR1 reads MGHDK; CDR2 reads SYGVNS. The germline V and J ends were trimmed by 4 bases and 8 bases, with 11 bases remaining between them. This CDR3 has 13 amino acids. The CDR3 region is CASSVGAAEKLFF. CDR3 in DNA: TGTGCCAGCAGTGTGGGGGCCGCGGAAAAACTGTTTTTT. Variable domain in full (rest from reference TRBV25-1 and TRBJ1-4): EADIYQTPRYLVIGTGKKITLECSQTMGHDKMYWYQQDPGMELHLIHYSYGVNSTEKGDLSSESTVSRIRTEHFPLTLESARPSHTSQYLCASSVGAAEKLFFGSGTQLSVL.

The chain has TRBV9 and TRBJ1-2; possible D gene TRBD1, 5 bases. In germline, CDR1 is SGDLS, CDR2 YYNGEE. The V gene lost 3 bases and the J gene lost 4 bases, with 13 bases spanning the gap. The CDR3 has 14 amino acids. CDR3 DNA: TGTGCCAGCAGCGCCACGGGACTTCCCTATGGCTACACCTTC. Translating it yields CASSATGLPYGYTF.

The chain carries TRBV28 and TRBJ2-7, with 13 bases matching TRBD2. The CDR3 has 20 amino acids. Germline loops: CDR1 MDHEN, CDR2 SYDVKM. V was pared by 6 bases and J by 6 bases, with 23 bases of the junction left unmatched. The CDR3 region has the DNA TGTGCCAGCAGGCCAACTCTCCTTACTAGCGGGAGGGCCAGGGGTTTCGAGCAGTACTTC. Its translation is CASRPTLLTSGRARGFEQYF. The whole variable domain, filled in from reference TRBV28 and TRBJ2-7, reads DVKVTQSSRYLVKRTGEKVFLECVQDMDHENMFWYRQDPGLGLRLIYFSYDVKMKEKGDIPEGYSVSREKKERFSLILESASTNQTSMYLCASRPTLLTSGRARGFEQYFGPGTRLTVT.

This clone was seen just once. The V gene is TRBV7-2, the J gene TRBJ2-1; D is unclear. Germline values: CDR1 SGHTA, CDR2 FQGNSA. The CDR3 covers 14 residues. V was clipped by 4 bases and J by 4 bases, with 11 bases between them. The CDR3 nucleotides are TGTGCCAGCAGCTCCAGCTCCGTTTACAATGAGCAGTTCTTC. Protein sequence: CASSSSSVYNEQFF.

The DNA for the CDR3 is TGTGCCAGTAGTATCTACGGGACAGGGAAATACGAGCAGTACTTC. It codes for CASSIYGTGKYEQYF. V gene TRBV19 combines with J gene TRBJ2-7; 9 nucleotides agree with TRBD1. The CDR3 has 15 amino acids. V lost 3 bases to trimming and J lost 4 bases; unmatched junction nucleotides: 7. CDR1 and CDR2 from the germline V gene are LNHDA and SQIVND (reference sequence). Combining the CDR3 with reference TRBV19 and TRBJ2-7 gives the whole variable domain DGGITQSPKYLFRKEGQNVTLSCEQNLNHDAMYWYRQDPGQGLRLIYYSQIVNDFQKGDIAEGYSVSREKKESFPLTVTSAQKNPTAFYLCASSIYGTGKYEQYFGPGTRLTVT.

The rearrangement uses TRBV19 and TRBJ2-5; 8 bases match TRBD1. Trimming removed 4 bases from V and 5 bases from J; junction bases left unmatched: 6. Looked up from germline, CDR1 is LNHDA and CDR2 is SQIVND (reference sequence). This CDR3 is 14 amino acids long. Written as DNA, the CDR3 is TGTGCCAGTAGTACCGGGACAGGTGGGGAGACCCAGTACTTC. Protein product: CASSTGTGGETQYF. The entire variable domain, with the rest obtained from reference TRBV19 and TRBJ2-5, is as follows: DGGITQSPKYLFRKEGQNVTLSCEQNLNHDAMYWYRQDPGQGLRLIYYSQIVNDFQKGDIAEGYSVSREKKESFPLTVTSAQKNPTAFYLCASSTGTGGETQYFGPGTRLLVL.

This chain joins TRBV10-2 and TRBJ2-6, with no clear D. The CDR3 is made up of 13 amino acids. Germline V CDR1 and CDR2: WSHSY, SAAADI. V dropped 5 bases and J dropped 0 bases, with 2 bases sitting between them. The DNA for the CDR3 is TGCGCCAGCAGTTCCTCTGGGGCCAACGTCCTGACTTTC. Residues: CASSSSGANVLTF.

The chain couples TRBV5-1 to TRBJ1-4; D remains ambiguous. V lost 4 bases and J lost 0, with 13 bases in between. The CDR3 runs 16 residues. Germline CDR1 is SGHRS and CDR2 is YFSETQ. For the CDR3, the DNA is TGCGCCAGCAGCCTTGGCCGAGCTGCAACTAATGAAAAACTGTTTTTT. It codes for CASSLGRAATNEKLFF.

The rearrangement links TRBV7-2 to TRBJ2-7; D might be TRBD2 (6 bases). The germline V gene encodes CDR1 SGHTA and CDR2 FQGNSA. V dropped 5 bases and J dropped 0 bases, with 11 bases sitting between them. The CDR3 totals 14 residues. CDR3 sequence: CASSPSVGSYEQYF. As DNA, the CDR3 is TGTGCCAGCAGCCCTAGCGTGGGCTCCTACGAGCAGTACTTC.

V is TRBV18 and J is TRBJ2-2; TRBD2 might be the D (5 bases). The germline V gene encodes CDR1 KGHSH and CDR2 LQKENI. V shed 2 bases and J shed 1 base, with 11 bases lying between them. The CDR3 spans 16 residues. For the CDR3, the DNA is TGTGCCAGCTCACCATCGAGAGCGGTGAACACCGGGGAGCTGTTTTTT. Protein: CASSPSRAVNTGELFF.

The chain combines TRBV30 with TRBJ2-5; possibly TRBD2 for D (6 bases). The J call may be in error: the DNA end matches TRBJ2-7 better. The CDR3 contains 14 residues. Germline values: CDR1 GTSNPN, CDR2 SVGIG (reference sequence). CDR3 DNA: TGTGCCTGGAGACCCGGGACTGAGACCTACGAGCAGTACTTC. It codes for CAWRPGTETYEQYF.

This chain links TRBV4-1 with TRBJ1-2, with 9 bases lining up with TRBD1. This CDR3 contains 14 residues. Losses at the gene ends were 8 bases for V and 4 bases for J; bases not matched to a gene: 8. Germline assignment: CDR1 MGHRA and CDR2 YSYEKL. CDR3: CASSPTGGAYGYTF. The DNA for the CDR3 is TGCGCCAGCTCACCTACAGGGGGCGCCTATGGCTACACCTTC.